This T cell receptor (beta chain) stems from a study of shared clonotypes between healthy human individuals. This clone was seen a single time. This CDR3 contains 14 residues. Germline CDR1 ENHRY, CDR2 SYGVKD. The J segment lost 5 bases and the V segment lost 11 bases, leaving 14 bases of the junction unmatched. Profiling relied on immunoSEQ multiplex PCR, and the TCRdb table lists in-frame clones only, not all of them. This repertoire shows roughly 2,500,000 clones, roughly 93% found once; its top ten account for approximately 0.36%. J is TRBJ2-7 and V is TRBV10-3, with 8 bases fitting TRBD2. The TCR comes from a man aged 18 to 29 in good health. Some clones in this sample may be carry-over from other donors' samples. The sample taken for sequencing was naive CD4+ T cells from PBMCs. The sample's subset: CD45RA+ positively selected. The CDR3 reads CAFGRNGGGNEQYF. The CDR3 bases are TGTGCCTTCGGCAGGAACGGGGGGGGAAACGAGCAGTACTTC.